One sample yielded the 17 T cell receptor beta chains listed below, sequenced in a study of blood T cell repertoires in COVID-19. The protocol was immunoSEQ multiplex PCR, while the TCRdb copy is restricted to in-frame clones and leaves out a portion. Of hundreds of thousands of clones in the sample, over 80% were seen once. Sequenced material: peripheral blood. These receptors were taken from a woman younger than 35 with acute or convalescent COVID-19.

The V call is TRBV10-3, the J call TRBJ1-1; TRBD1 is a possible D gene (5 bases). V dropped 6 bases and J dropped 5 bases, with 16 bases sitting between them. CDR1 and CDR2 from the germline V gene are ENHRY and SYGVKD. This CDR3 comprises 14 residues. The CDR3 DNA sequence: TGTGCCATCAGCGCCCTGGGGACTAATACTGAAGCTTTCTTT. This gives the protein CAISALGTNTEAFF.

This clone was seen a handful of times. This chain uses TRBV18 with TRBJ1-4; weak D call: TRBD1 (5 bases). The CDR3 totals 14 residues. Trimming removed 6 bases from V and 3 bases from J, with 11 bases in between. From germline, CDR1 is KGHSH and CDR2 LQKENI. This CDR3 reads CASSRQNSNEKLFF. The CDR3 DNA follows: TGTGCCAGCTCTCGACAGAACTCTAATGAAAAACTGTTTTTT.

This chain links TRBV5-6 with TRBJ2-5, with TRBD1 matching 7 bases. Per the germline V gene, CDR1 is SGHDT and CDR2 is YYEEEE. This CDR3 is built from 15 residues. V dropped 0 bases and J dropped 4; count of bases not matched to a gene: 6. Written as DNA, the CDR3 is TGTGCCAGCAGCTTGGCAGAGGGGGCCGGAGAGACCCAGTACTTC. The encoded protein is CASSLAEGAGETQYF.

This chain uses TRBV5-1 with TRBJ2-1; 7 nucleotides agree with TRBD1. The V and J ends lost 0 bases and 8 bases, in that order; junction bases with no gene match: 8. Germline V lookup: CDR1 SGHRS, CDR2 YFSETQ. The CDR3 loop spans 15 amino acids. The CDR3 coding sequence is TGCGCCAGCAGCTTGGCCTTATCAACAGGGGATGAGCAGTTCTTC. Its translation: CASSLALSTGDEQFF.

This sequence joins TRBV5-1 and TRBJ1-1; perhaps TRBD1 as D (5 bases). The V gene's germline CDR1 is SGHRS and CDR2 YFSETQ. V lost 0 bases to trimming and J lost 0 bases, with 18 bases between them. The CDR3 is 18 amino acids. The CDR3 DNA reads as TGCGCCAGCAGCTTGGCGGGGGGTGGCCGGAGGGTGAACACTGAAGCTTTCTTT. It encodes CASSLAGGGRRVNTEAFF.

This clone has more than one count but fewer than ten. The V call is TRBV6-4, the J call TRBJ1-2; 12 bases are shared with TRBD1. After removal of 6 bases from V and 7 bases from J, the junction contained 6 bases not matched to a gene. CDR1 MRHNA and CDR2 SNTAGT come from the germline V gene. This CDR3 has 14 residues. In DNA form, the CDR3 reads TGTGCCAGCAGCGAGGGACAGGGGGCCTCTGGCTACACCTTC. Translated: CASSEGQGASGYTF.

The chain has TRBV4-2 and TRBJ2-5, with TRBD2 matching 9 bases. There are 15 residues in the CDR3. V trimming: 4 bases; J trimming: 1 base; junction bases outside the gene matches: 4. Germline lookup yields CDR1 LGHNA and CDR2 YNFKEQ. The CDR3 region is CASSPQRGAQETQYF. CDR3 coding DNA: TGTGCCAGCAGCCCACAGCGGGGGGCCCAAGAGACCCAGTACTTC.

The chain uses TRBV25-1 and TRBJ2-1; possible D gene TRBD1, 5 bases. Trimming stripped 2 bases from V and 0 bases from J, with 11 bases between. The germline V gene encodes CDR1 MGHDK and CDR2 SYGVNS. The CDR3 sequence is 16 residues long. DNA for the CDR3: TGTGCCAGCAGTGAAATCACAGGTGACTCCTACAATGAGCAGTTCTTC. Translated: CASSEITGDSYNEQFF.

The V gene is TRBV30, the J gene TRBJ1-2; a possible D gene is TRBD1 (6 bases). The V gene's germline CDR1 is GTSNPN and CDR2 SVGIG (reference sequence). V was cut by 0 bases and J by 5 bases, with 16 bases left in between. CDR3 size: 15 residues. The CDR3 nucleotides are TGTGCCTGGAGTGTACTTCTCAGGGGCTCATATGGCTACACCTTC. Translation gives CAWSVLLRGSYGYTF.

The V and J genes are TRBV29-1 and TRBJ1-2; D is unresolved. V was cut by 0 bases and J by 5 bases, with 13 bases left in between. From germline, CDR1 is SQVTM and CDR2 ANQGSEA. The CDR3 sequence is 14 residues long. DNA for the CDR3: TGCAGCGTTGAAGATGTGGAGGGAGGGTATGGCTACACCTTC. Translated: CSVEDVEGGYGYTF.

Of note for this clone: This CDR3 is also generated by other DNA sequences in the sample. This chain uses TRBV6-5 with TRBJ1-1; 11 nucleotides match TRBD1. The CDR3 extends over 13 amino acids. Germline V lookup: CDR1 MNHEY, CDR2 SVGAGI. J was trimmed by 4 bases and V by 6 bases; bases with no gene match: 1. CDR3 protein: CASRDRGPTEAFF. The CDR3 bases are TGTGCCAGCAGGGACAGGGGGCCCACTGAAGCTTTCTTT.

For the CDR3, the DNA is TGTGCCAGCTCACCGCCGGGGGATACCTACAATGAGCAGTTCTTC. This codes for CASSPPGDTYNEQFF. The gene calls are TRBV18 and TRBJ2-1; the D gene is possibly TRBD2 (6 bases). CDR3 length equals 15 residues. Germline values: CDR1 KGHSH, CDR2 LQKENI. V lost 3 bases to trimming and J lost 2 bases, with 11 bases between them. Together with reference TRBV18 and TRBJ2-1, the CDR3 gives the full variable domain: NAGVMQNPRHLVRRRGQEARLRCSPMKGHSHVYWYRQLPEEGLKFMVYLQKENIIDESGMPKERFSAEFPKEGPSILRIQQVVRGDSAAYFCASSPPGDTYNEQFFGPGTRLTVL.

The chain combines TRBV4-1 with TRBJ1-2; unclear D gene. This CDR3 region has 13 residues. V gave up 2 bases and J gave up 4 bases, with 8 bases separating them. Looked up from germline, CDR1 is MGHRA and CDR2 is YSYEKL. The CDR3 DNA reads as TGCGCCAGCAGCCAACTTGGAGCCTATGGCTACACCTTC. Its protein product is CASSQLGAYGYTF.

This clone appeared a single time. The chain joins TRBV2 to TRBJ1-5; 7 bases align to TRBD1. V was clipped by 5 bases and J by 5 bases; unmatched bases: 6. Germline lookup yields CDR1 SNHLY and CDR2 FYNNEI. The CDR3 consists of 14 residues. The CDR3 sequence is CASSRQGGHQPQHF. CDR3 bases: TGTGCCAGCAGTCGACAGGGAGGACATCAGCCCCAGCATTTT.

This chain uses TRBV28 with TRBJ1-5; possibly TRBD1 for D (6 bases). The CDR3 runs 14 residues. The germline V gene encodes CDR1 MDHEN and CDR2 SYDVKM. The ends were cut back, 10 bases at V and 0 bases at J, with 13 bases in the middle. The CDR3 loop reads CATFQGFSNQPQHF. DNA of the CDR3: TGTGCCACGTTCCAGGGGTTTAGCAATCAGCCCCAGCATTTT.

This clone was recorded only once. The gene calls are TRBV3-1 (or the pseudogene TRBV3-2) and TRBJ1-5, with 7 bases fitting TRBD1. The germline V gene encodes CDR1 LGHDT and CDR2 YNNKEL (reference sequence). The V segment lost 1 base and the J segment 6 bases; nucleotides outside the gene matches: 3. The CDR3 spans 14 residues. CDR3 DNA: TGTGCCAGCAGCCAAGGCCGGGACAGTCAGCCCCAGCATTTT. It is translated as CASSQGRDSQPQHF.

The CDR3 sequence is CASSLERGAGNIQYF. DNA for the CDR3: TGTGCCAGCAGCTTAGAACGTGGGGCTGGAAACATTCAGTACTTC. V usage is TRBV7-2 and J usage is TRBJ2-4, with D perhaps TRBD1 (5 bases). Trimming shortened V by 1 base and J by 6 bases, and 13 bases separated the two germline ends. This CDR3 has 15 amino acids. CDR1 and CDR2 (germline): SGHTA, FQGNSA. Complete variable domain (other parts from reference TRBV7-2 and TRBJ2-4): GAGVSQSPSNKVTEKGKDVELRCDPISGHTALYWYRQSLGQGLEFLIYFQGNSAPDKSGLPSDRFSAERTGGSVSTLTIQRTQQEDSAVYLCASSLERGAGNIQYFGAGTRLSVL.